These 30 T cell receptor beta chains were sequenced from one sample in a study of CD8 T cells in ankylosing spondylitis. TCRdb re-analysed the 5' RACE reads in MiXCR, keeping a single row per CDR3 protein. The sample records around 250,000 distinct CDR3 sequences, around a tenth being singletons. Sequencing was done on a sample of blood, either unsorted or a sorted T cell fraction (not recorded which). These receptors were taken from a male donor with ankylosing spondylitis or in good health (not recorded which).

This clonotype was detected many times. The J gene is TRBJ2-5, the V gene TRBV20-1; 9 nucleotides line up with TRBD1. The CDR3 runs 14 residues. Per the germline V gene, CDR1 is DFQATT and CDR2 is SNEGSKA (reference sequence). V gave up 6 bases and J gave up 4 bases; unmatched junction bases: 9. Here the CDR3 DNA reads TGCAGTGCGAAACAGGGGGCTTTTCGAGAGACCCAGTACTTC. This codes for CSAKQGAFRETQYF.

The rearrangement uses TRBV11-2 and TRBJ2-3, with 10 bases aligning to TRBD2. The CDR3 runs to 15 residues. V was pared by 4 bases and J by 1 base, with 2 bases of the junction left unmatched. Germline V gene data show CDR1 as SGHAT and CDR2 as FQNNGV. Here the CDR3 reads CASSWGTSGTDTQYF. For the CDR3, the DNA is TGTGCCAGCAGCTGGGGGACTAGCGGCACAGATACGCAGTATTTT.

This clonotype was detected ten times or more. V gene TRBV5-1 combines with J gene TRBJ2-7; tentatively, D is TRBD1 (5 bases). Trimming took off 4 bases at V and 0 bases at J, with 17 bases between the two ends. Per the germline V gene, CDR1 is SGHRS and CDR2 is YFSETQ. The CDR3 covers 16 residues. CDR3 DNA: TGCGCCAGCAGCCCCTCTGGGGCTATCCCCTCCTACGAGCAGTACTTC. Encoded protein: CASSPSGAIPSYEQYF.

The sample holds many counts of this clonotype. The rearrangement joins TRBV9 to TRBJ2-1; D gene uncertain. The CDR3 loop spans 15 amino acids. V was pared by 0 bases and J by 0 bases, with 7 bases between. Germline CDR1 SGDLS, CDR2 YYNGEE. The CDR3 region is CASSVGSNSYNEQFF. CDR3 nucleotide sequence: TGTGCCAGCAGCGTAGGTAGCAACTCCTACAATGAGCAGTTCTTC.

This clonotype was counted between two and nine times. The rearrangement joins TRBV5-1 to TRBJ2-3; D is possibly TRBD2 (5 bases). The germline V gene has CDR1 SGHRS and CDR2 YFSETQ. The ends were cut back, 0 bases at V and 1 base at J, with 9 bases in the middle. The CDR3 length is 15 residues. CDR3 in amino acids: CASSLVDWRTDTQYF. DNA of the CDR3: TGCGCCAGCAGCTTGGTGGACTGGCGCACAGATACGCAGTATTTT.

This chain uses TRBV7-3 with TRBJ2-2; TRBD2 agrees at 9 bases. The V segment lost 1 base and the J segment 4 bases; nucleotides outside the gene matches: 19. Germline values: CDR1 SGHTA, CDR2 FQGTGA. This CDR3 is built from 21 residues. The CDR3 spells CASSLRRGTSSFRGSTGELFF. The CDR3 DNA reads TGTGCCAGCAGCTTAAGGCGGGGGACTAGCTCGTTCAGAGGCTCCACCGGGGAGCTGTTTTTT.

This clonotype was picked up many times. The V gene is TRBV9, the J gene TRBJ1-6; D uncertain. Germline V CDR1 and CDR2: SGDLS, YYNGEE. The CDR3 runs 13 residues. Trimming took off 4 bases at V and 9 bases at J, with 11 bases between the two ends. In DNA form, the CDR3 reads TGTGCCAGCAGCTCCGGCAGAGCTTCACCCCTCCACTTT. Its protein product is CASSSGRASPLHF.

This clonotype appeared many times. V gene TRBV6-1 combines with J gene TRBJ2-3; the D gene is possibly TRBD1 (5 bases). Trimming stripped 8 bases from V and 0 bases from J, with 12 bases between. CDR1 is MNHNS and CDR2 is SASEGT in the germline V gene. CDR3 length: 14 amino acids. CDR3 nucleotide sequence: TGTGCCAGCCGAAGGGGCTATAGCACAGATACGCAGTATTTT. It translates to CASRRGYSTDTQYF.

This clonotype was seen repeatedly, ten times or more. CDR3 region: CASSYSIHQPQHF. CDR3 DNA: TGTGCCAGCAGTTACTCGATTCATCAGCCCCAGCATTTT. This rearrangement joins TRBV6-5 to TRBJ1-5; D is uncertain. With 0 bases removed from V and 5 bases from J, the gap between germline ends came to 5 bases. Germline CDR1 MNHEY, CDR2 SVGAGI. This CDR3 is 13 amino acids long.

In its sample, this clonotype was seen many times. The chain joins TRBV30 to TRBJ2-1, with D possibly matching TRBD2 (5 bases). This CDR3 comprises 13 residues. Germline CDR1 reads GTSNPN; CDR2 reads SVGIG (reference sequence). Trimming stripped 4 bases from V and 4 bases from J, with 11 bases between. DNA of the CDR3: TGTGCCTGGACCGGACTCGATTACAATGAGCAGTTCTTC. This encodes CAWTGLDYNEQFF.

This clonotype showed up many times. CDR3 residues: CASSLVVGGWGNEQFF. The CDR3 DNA reads as TGTGCCAGCAGTTTAGTAGTTGGGGGATGGGGCAATGAGCAGTTCTTC. V and J are TRBV12-3 or TRBV12-4 and TRBJ2-1, with D possibly being TRBD1 or TRBD2 (5 bases each). CDR3 length: 16 amino acids. Trimming took 1 base from V and 6 from J, leaving 16 bases between them.

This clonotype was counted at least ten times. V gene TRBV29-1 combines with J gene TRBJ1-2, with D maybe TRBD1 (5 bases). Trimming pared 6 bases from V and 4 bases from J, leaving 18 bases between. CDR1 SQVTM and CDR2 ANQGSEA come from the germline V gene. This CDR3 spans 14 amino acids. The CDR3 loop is CSVVGTEGGYGYTF. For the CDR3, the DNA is TGCAGCGTCGTGGGGACCGAAGGAGGCTATGGCTACACCTTC.

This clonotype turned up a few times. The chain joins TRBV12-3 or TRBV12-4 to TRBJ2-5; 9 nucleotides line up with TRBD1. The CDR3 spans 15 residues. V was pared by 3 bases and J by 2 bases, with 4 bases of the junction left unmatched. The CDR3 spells CASSLGTGLQETQYF. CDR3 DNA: TGTGCCAGCAGTTTGGGGACAGGGCTTCAAGAGACCCAGTACTTC.

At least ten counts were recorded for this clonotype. This CDR3 is CSADGQGAKEQYF. The CDR3 nucleotides are TGCAGTGCTGACGGACAGGGGGCGAAAGAGCAGTACTTC. The chain is built from TRBV20-1 and TRBJ2-7; 11 nucleotides align to TRBD1. The CDR3 runs 13 residues. The junction had 7 bases not matched to a gene; V was cut back by 5 bases and J by 7 bases. Germline V gene data show CDR1 as DFQATT and CDR2 as SNEGSKA (reference sequence).

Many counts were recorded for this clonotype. The CDR3 DNA reads TGCAGTGCTAGAGGAGTGTCTAGCGGGACCTACGAGCAGTACTTC. Protein sequence: CSARGVSSGTYEQYF. The V and J genes are TRBV20-1 and TRBJ2-7, with 9 bases matching TRBD2. Germline loops: CDR1 DFQATT, CDR2 SNEGSKA (reference sequence). The CDR3 length is 15 residues. V was clipped by 1 base and J by 2 bases; unmatched bases: 6.

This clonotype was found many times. The chain's CDR3 is CASSLVPGANTEAFF. The CDR3 DNA follows: TGTGCCAGCAGCTTGGTCCCAGGGGCGAACACTGAAGCTTTCTTT. V usage is TRBV5-6 and J usage is TRBJ1-1; a possible D gene is TRBD1 (6 bases). Trimming left V 0 bases short and J 1 base short, with 10 bases between. The V gene's germline CDR1 is SGHDT and CDR2 YYEEEE. The CDR3 contains 15 residues.

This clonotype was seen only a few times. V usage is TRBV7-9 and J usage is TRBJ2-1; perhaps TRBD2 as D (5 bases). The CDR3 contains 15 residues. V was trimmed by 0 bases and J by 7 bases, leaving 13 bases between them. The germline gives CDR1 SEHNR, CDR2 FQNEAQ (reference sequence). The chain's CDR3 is CASSLAGERRNEQFF. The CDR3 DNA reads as TGTGCCAGCAGCTTAGCGGGAGAAAGAAGGAATGAGCAGTTCTTC.

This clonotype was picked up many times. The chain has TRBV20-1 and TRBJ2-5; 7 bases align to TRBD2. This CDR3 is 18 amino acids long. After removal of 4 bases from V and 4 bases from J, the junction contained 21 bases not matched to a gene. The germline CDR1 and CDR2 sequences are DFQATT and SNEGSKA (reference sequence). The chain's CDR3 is CSAITEGQGGRLGETQYF. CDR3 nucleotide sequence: TGCAGTGCTATCACGGAGGGTCAAGGCGGGAGATTGGGAGAGACCCAGTACTTC.

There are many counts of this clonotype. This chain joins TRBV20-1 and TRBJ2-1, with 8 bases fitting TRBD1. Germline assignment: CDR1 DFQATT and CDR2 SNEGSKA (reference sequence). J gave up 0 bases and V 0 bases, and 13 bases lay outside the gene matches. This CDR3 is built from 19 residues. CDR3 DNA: TGCAGTGCTAGAGATCAGGACAGGGTGTTAATGAGCTCCTACAATGAGCAGTTCTTC. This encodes CSARDQDRVLMSSYNEQFF.

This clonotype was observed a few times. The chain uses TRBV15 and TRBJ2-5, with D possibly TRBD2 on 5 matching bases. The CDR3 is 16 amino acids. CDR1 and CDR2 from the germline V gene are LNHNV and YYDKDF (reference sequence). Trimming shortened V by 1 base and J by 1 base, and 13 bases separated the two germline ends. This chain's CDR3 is CATSRAFQEAQETQYF. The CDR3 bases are TGTGCCACCAGCAGAGCCTTTCAGGAGGCCCAAGAGACCCAGTACTTC. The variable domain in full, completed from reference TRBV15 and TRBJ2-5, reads DAMVIQNPRYQVTQFGKPVTLSCSQTLNHNVMYWYQQKSSQAPKLLFHYYDKDFNNEADTPDNFQSRRPNTSFCFLDIRSPGLGDTAMYLCATSRAFQEAQETQYFGPGTRLLVL.

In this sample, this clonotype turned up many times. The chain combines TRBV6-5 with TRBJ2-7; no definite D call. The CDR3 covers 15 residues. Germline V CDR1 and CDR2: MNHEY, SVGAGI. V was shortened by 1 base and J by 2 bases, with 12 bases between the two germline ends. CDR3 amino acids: CASSYFSAATYEQYF. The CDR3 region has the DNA TGTGCCAGCAGTTACTTCTCGGCAGCGACCTACGAGCAGTACTTC.

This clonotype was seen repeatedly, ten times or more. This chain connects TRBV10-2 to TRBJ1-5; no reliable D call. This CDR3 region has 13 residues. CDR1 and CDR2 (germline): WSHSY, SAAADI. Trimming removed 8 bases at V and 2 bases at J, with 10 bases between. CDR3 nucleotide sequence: TGCGCCAGCCGGAATGGGGGCAATCAGCCCCAGCATTTT. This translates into CASRNGGNQPQHF.

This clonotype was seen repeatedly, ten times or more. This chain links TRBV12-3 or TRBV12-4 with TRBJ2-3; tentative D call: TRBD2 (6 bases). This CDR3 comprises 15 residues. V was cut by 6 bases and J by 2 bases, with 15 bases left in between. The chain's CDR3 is CASRSGLYSTDTQYF. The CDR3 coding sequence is TGTGCCAGCAGATCGGGACTCTACTCCACAGATACGCAGTATTTT.

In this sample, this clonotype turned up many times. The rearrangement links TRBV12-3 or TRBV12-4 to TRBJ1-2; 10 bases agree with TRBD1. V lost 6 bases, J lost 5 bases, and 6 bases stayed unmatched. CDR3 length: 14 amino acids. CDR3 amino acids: CASRETGGSYGYTF. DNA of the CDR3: TGTGCCAGCAGAGAGACAGGGGGCTCATATGGCTACACCTTC.

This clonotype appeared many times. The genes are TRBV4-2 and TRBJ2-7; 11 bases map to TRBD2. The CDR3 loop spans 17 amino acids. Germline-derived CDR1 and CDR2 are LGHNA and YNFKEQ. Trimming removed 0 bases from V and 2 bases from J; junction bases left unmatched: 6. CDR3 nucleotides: TGTGCCAGCAGCCAAGATTGGCTAGCGGGAGGTACCTACGAGCAGTACTTC. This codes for CASSQDWLAGGTYEQYF.

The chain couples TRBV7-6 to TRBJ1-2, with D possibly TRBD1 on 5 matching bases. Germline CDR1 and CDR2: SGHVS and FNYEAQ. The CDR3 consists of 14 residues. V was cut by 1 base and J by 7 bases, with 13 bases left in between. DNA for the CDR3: TGTGCCAGCAGCTTAGGTCGGGGGGAAGGTGGCTACACCTTC. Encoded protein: CASSLGRGEGGYTF.

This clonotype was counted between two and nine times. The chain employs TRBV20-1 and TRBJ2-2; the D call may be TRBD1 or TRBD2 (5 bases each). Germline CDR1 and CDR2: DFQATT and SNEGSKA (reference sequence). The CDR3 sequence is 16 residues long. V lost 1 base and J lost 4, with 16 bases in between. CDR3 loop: CSARVRSKGTTGELFF. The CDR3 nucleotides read TGCAGTGCTAGAGTCCGTAGCAAGGGGACCACCGGGGAGCTGTTTTTT.

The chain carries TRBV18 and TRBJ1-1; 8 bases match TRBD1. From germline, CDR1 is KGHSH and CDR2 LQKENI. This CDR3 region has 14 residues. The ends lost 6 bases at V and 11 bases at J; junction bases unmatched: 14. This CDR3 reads CASSPMAGGPGAFF. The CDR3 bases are TGTGCCAGCTCGCCCATGGCAGGGGGCCCCGGCGCTTTCTTT.

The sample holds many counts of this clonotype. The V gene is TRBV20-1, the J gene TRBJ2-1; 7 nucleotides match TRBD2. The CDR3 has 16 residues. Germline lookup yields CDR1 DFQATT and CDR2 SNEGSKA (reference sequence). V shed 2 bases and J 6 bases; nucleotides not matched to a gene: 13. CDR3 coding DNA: TGCAGTGCTAGACCGCGGGGGAAGCCCGGCTTCAATGAGCAGTTCTTC. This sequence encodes CSARPRGKPGFNEQFF.

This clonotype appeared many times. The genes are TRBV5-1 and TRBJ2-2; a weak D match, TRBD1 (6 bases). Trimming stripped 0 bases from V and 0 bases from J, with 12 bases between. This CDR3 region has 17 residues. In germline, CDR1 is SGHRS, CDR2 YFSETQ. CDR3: CASSLGQGQTNTGELFF. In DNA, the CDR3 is TGCGCCAGCAGCTTGGGTCAGGGGCAAACGAACACCGGGGAGCTGTTTTTT.